Listed here are 6 T cell receptor beta chains from one sample, sequenced in a study of CD8+CD57+ T cells in acquired aplastic anemia (dated by TCRdb to the late 2010s). Flow cytometry had shown CD8+CD57+ cell expansion in the patients selected for sequencing. The instrument given in TCRdb is Illumina HiSeq 2000. Genomic DNA was used as template for profiling of TCR beta VDJ combinations and CDR3 sequences. TCRdb ran its own pipeline on the public reads, namely fastp trimming at Q25 and MiXCR clone calling, and kept in-frame beta chains. Every entry covers one CDR3 protein and lists the most common genes and DNA from its rows. Counted in this sample were fewer than 300,000 distinct CDR3 sequences; 82% of them appeared once. The ten biggest clones cover approximately 42% of the sample. Sample: sorted CD4+, CD8+, or CD8+CD57+ T cells (not recorded which) from PBMCs. The receptors here all came from a human donor with aplastic anemia.

This chain links TRBV7-2 with TRBJ2-7; D is perhaps TRBD1 or TRBD2 (6 bases each). This CDR3 is 11 amino acids long. The V gene lost 8 bases and the J gene lost 5 bases, with 10 bases spanning the gap. Germline V gene sequence: CDR1 SGHTA, CDR2 FQGNSA. CDR3 region: CASSEGDEQYF. Here the CDR3 DNA reads TGTGCCAGCTCGGAGGGGGACGAGCAGTACTTC.

The V gene is TRBV7-3, the J gene TRBJ2-5; D is ambiguous. Germline loops: CDR1 SGHTA, CDR2 FQGTGA. Trimming removed 8 bases at V and 11 bases at J, with 24 bases between. The CDR3 covers 14 residues. In nucleotides, the CDR3 is TGTGCCAGCTCAAGAGAGGCCAACGCAGTGGAACAGTACTTC. This gives the protein CASSREANAVEQYF.

CDR3 protein: CASSGYGQANLAEQYV. CDR3 in DNA: TGTGCCAGCAGTGGGTACGGACAGGCGAACCTGGCCGAGCAGTACGTC. This chain connects TRBV2 to TRBJ2-7; 7 nucleotides match TRBD1. Trimming at V came to 4 bases and at J to 6 bases, leaving 15 bases not matched to a gene. Germline V gives CDR1 SNHLY, CDR2 FYNNEI. CDR3 length: 16 residues.

For this clonotype: The conserved final phenylalanine or tryptophan is absent from the CDR3, which likely points to a read error. No DNA is shown, since the ends of the CDR3 on it are uncertain; the CDR3 is the one TCRdb lists. The J gene is TRBJ2-3, the V gene TRBV7-3; no DNA check was done on the table's D call, TRBD2. The CDR3 extends over 13 residues, inclusive of both ends. Germline-derived CDR1 and CDR2 are SGHTA and FQGTGA. This chain's CDR3 is CASSYGGTWGESQ.

For this clonotype: Germline and junction disagree at one end, which may indicate a read error. V gene TRBV7-9 combines with J gene TRBJ2-3, with TRBD2 matching 7 bases. Germline V gene lookup returns CDR1 SEHNR and CDR2 FQNEAQ (reference sequence). The CDR3 length is 13 residues. Here the CDR3 DNA reads TGCGCCAGCAGCTTTACTAGCGCAGATAGGAGTTATTTT. It is translated as CASSFTSADRSYF.

On this clonotype itself: The junction shows a germline mismatch at one end, possibly a read error. The chain employs TRBV2 and TRBJ2-1, with TRBD1 as a possible D gene (5 bases). Germline V gene data show CDR1 as SNHLY and CDR2 as FYNNEI. CDR3 length: 13 amino acids. The CDR3 sequence: CASGHGVADTQSF. CDR3 in DNA: TGTGCCAGCGGACACGGAGTAGCAGATACGCAGTCCTTT. Filled out from reference TRBV2 and TRBJ2-1, the complete variable domain reads EPEVTQTPSHQVTQMGQEVILRCVPISNHLYFYWYRQILGQKVEFLVSFYNNEISEKSEIFDDQFSVERPDGSNFTLKIRSTKLEDSAMYFCASGHGVADTQSFGPGTRLTVL.